Detailed here is one TCR beta chain. The V end was cut by 6 bases, the J end by 0 bases, with 14 bases between. This CDR3 has 15 amino acids. CDR1 and CDR2 (germline): MNHEY, SMNVEV (reference sequence). This specimen belongs to a study of T-cell reconstitution after alpha-beta-depleted transplantation in children. TCRbeta library preparation incorporated unique molecular identifiers. TCRdb reanalysed the PCR reads using MiXCR and keeps one entry per CDR3 protein. The table records some 400,000 distinct CDR3 sequences, about 20% of them present only once. The sequence derives from a human donor who donated a stem cell graft to a child with acute myeloid leukemia. The sample consisted of PBMCs from the stem cell graft donor, taken from the stem cell graft. The chain couples TRBV27 to TRBJ1-1; no definite D call. CDR3 sequence: CASRSQQGVNTEAFF. CDR3 sequence (DNA): TGTGCCAGCAGAAGCCAACAAGGAGTGAACACTGAAGCTTTCTTT.